What follows describes a single TCR beta chain. The CDR3 consists of 16 residues. CDR1 SGHRS and CDR2 YFSETQ come from the germline V gene. Trimming cost V 1 base and J 1 base; bases outside gene matches: 4. TCRdb reanalysed the 5' RACE reads using MiXCR and keeps one entry per CDR3 protein. The table lists approximately 500,000 distinct CDR3 sequences, less than 25% of them singletons, with about 2.7% in the top ten. Healthy Caucasian donors formed the entire cohort. The data were obtained in a study of identical twins. In addition, the sample was reused for a study of T cells expressing NK-cell markers. From that second work: The TCR beta repertoires were obtained from sorted CD3+CD56+NKG2C+, CD3+CD56+NKG2C- and CD3+CD56-NKG2C+ T cells. Also leading the CD3+CD56-NKG2C+ fraction in a handful of donors were these clonotypes.

Specimen: CD4+ T cells sorted from blood. This clonotype was sampled from a woman younger than 30 in good health. The rearrangement joins TRBV5-1 to TRBJ2-5; 10 bases are a match to TRBD2. In DNA, the CDR3 is TGCGCCAGCAGCTTGAATCCTAGCGGGGGCCAAGAGACCCAGTACTTC. It is translated as CASSLNPSGGQETQYF.